The next 2 T cell receptor beta chains were all read from a single sample in a study of T cell changes during pregnancy in multiple sclerosis. The repertoire was sequenced with immunoSEQ multiplex PCR; TCRdb's copy has only in-frame clones and lacks some. The repertoire has around 56,000 clones, more than 85% of them found once; the top ten carry 0.38%. The sample in question was CD4+ T cells from peripheral blood mononuclear cells, obtained in the third trimester of pregnancy. All receptors come from a female donor with multiple sclerosis, enrolled in a pregnancy study.

The chain is built from TRBV19 and TRBJ1-5; 7 nucleotides align to TRBD1. Germline V gene lookup returns CDR1 LNHDA and CDR2 SQIVND (reference sequence). The CDR3 extends over 13 amino acids. V shed 7 bases, J shed 6 bases, and the junction held 6 bases outside the gene matches. The DNA of the CDR3 is TGTGCCAGTACCGACAGGGAGGCTCAGCCCCAGCATTTT. Protein sequence: CASTDREAQPQHF. The entire variable domain, with the rest obtained from reference TRBV19 and TRBJ1-5, is as follows: DGGITQSPKYLFRKEGQNVTLSCEQNLNHDAMYWYRQDPGQGLRLIYYSQIVNDFQKGDIAEGYSVSREKKESFPLTVTSAQKNPTAFYLCASTDREAQPQHFGDGTRLSIL.

The chain has TRBV2 and TRBJ1-4, with D perhaps TRBD1 (5 bases). V gave up 8 bases and J gave up 6 bases, with 16 bases separating them. Germline lookup yields CDR1 SNHLY and CDR2 FYNNEI. The CDR3 spans 14 residues. The CDR3 here is CASHQGTGDEKLFF. The CDR3, as DNA: TGTGCCAGCCATCAGGGCACAGGCGATGAAAAACTGTTTTTT. The whole variable domain, filled in from reference TRBV2 and TRBJ1-4, reads EPEVTQTPSHQVTQMGQEVILRCVPISNHLYFYWYRQILGQKVEFLVSFYNNEISEKSEIFDDQFSVERPDGSNFTLKIRSTKLEDSAMYFCASHQGTGDEKLFFGSGTQLSVL.